This T cell receptor beta chain was obtained from a study of regulatory T cells in long-lasting Graves disease. Study in general: Those with persistent Graves' disease had received antithyroid drugs for over 5 years with positive TSH receptor antibodies. Study-wide results and caveats: Among the persistent patients, 2,500 to 3,500 public clonotypes were shared, more than the 850 to 1,000 shared among new patients. TRBV28, TRBJ1-2 and TRBJ2-5 were favored in persistent disease.

This clonotype showed up many times. Its antigen is undetermined. The V segment lost 2 bases and the J segment 0 bases; nucleotides outside the gene matches: 3. The CDR3 consists of 15 residues. CDR1 and CDR2 from the germline V gene are MGHDK and SYGVNS. Described time point: persistent/refractory GD, antithyroid drugs over 5 years with positive TRAb. PBMCs provided the RNA from which the TCR library was made. Construction of the TCR beta libraries employed iRepertoire HTBI primers in conjunction with Arm-PCR of CDR3 regions. TCRdb reprocessed the multiplex PCR reads with MiXCR, giving one entry per CDR3 protein. Of fewer than 450,000 distinct CDR3 sequences in the sample, 20% to 25% are singletons; the top ten hold about a quarter.

The TCR comes from a female donor with Graves disease. The rearrangement links TRBV25-1 to TRBJ1-2; 7 positions agree with TRBD1. Sequencing was performed on peripheral blood mononuclear cells (PBMCs), taken when the disease was refractory, from a patient treated with antithyroid drugs. CDR3: CASSEAGGTNYGYTF. The CDR3 bases are TGTGCCAGCAGTGAAGCAGGGGGAACTAACTATGGCTACACCTTC.